This T cell receptor (beta chain) originates from a study of T cell responses to AZD1222 COVID-19 vaccine. About the study: Doses given second, at about 4 or about 12 weeks, were pooled. Study results and caveats: Two AZD1222 doses significantly raised spike-specific TCR breadth and depth over controls. Close to half of all spike-specific TCRs reportedly target regions of the variants that are unmutated.

This CDR3 contains 16 residues. Trimming removed 0 bases from V and 4 bases from J, with 14 bases in between. Germline V lookup: CDR1 SGHAT, CDR2 FQNNGV. Profiled with immunoSEQ multiplex PCR; TCRdb holds only in-frame clones, not every one. The table has roughly 71,000 clones, 85% seen once. To note about this clone: Its antigen remains unknown.

The chain links TRBV11-2 to TRBJ2-3, with D perhaps TRBD2 (7 bases). Specimen: peripheral blood, collected on day 0 of AZD1222 vaccination. The origin of this receptor is an adult in good health. CDR3 protein: CASSLEGGLGADTQYF. The CDR3 DNA sequence: TGTGCCAGCAGCTTAGAGGGGGGGCTAGGCGCAGATACGCAGTATTTT.